The sequence of this TCR beta chain was determined in a study of blood T cell repertoires in COVID-19. From germline, CDR1 is SGHRS and CDR2 YFSETQ. The CDR3 length is 15 residues. V lost 0 bases, J lost 0 bases, and 7 bases lay in between. Sequencing used immunoSEQ multiplex PCR; TCRdb keeps in-frame clones, though not all of them. The table has a few hundred thousand clones, approximately 90% seen once; the top ten hold around 12%. As to this clone: This sample also contains other DNA sequences that code for the same CDR3.

The sequencing input was peripheral blood. The source of this sequence is a woman between 50 and 59 years old with COVID-19, enrolled during active disease. This chain links TRBV5-1 with TRBJ1-5; no definite D call. The CDR3 loop is CASSLDGHSNQPQHF. For the CDR3, the DNA is TGCGCCAGCAGCTTGGACGGTCATAGCAATCAGCCCCAGCATTTT.